The sample holds many counts of the clone carrying this T cell receptor beta chain. Clinical symptoms, serum thyroxine, TRAb, thyroid ultrasound and orbital computed tomography established diagnosis. Over 9 ml of fresh peripheral blood supplied the PBMCs. What was amplified from RNA transcripts were TCR beta CDR3 regions. Primed by the HTBI set, a first-round RT-PCR was run on the TCR CDR3. Via MiXCR, TCRdb re-called the multiplex PCR reads, giving one row per CDR3 protein. The table lists a few hundred thousand distinct CDR3 sequences, about 16% of them singletons. Trimming removed 4 bases from V and 4 bases from J; junction bases left unmatched: 7. The CDR3 covers 15 residues. Looked up from germline, CDR1 is GTSNPN and CDR2 is SVGIG (reference sequence). The entry originates in a study of T cells in Graves' hyperthyroidism and ophthalmopathy. Study at large: Peripheral blood was drawn at first diagnosis, prior to all treatment.

V and J are TRBV30 and TRBJ2-2, with 9 bases matching TRBD1. The sequence was obtained from a woman aged 25-40 years with Graves' ophthalmopathy. The sequenced sample was blood. CDR3 region: CAWKGPGQGTGELFF. Here the CDR3 DNA reads TGTGCCTGGAAGGGCCCGGGACAGGGCACCGGGGAGCTGTTTTTT.